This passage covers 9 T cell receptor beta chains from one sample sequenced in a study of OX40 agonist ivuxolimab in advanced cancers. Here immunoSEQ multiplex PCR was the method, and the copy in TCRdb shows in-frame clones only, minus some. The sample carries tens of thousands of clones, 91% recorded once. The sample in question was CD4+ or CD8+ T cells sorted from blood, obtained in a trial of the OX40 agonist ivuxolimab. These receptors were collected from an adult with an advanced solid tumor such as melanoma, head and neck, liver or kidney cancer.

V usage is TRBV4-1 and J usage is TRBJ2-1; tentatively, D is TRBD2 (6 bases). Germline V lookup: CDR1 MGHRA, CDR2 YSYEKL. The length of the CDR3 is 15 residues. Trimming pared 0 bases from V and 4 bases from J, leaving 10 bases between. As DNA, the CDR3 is TGCGCCAGCAGCCAAGAGGGAGGCCAATACAATGAGCAGTTCTTC. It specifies CASSQEGGQYNEQFF.

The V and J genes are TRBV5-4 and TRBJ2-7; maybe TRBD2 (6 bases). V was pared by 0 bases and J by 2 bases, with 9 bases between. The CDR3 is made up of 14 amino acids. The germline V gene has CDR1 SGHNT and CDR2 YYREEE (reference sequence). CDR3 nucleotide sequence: TGTGCCAGCAGCTTGGACCCGGGGGCCTACGAGCAGTACTTC. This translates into CASSLDPGAYEQYF.

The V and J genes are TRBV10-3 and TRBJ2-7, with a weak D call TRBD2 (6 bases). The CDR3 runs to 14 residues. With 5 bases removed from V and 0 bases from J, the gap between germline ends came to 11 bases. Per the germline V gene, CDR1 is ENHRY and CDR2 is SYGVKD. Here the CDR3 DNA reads TGTGCCATCAGTAGTTTCGGGGGCTCCTACGAGCAGTACTTC. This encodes CAISSFGGSYEQYF.

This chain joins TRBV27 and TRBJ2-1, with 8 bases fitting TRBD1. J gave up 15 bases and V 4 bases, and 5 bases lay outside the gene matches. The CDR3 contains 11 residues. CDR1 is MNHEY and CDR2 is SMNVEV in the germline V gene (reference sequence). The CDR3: CASSSGGWPFF. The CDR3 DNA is TGTGCCAGCAGTTCAGGGGGCTGGCCGTTCTTC.

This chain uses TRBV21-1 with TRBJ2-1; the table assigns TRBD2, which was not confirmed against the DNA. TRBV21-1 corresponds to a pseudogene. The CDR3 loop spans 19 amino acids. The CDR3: CASSTSVLAGRVSGNEQFF. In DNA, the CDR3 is TGTGCCAGCAGCACTTCGGTACTAGCGGGTCGGGTATCGGGCAATGAGCAGTTCTTC.

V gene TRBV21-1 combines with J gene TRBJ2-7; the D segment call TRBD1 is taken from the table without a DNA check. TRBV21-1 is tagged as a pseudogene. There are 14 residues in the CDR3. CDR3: CASSSRDRAYEQYF. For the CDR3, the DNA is TGTGCCAGCAGCAGCCGGGACAGGGCCTACGAGCAGTACTTC.

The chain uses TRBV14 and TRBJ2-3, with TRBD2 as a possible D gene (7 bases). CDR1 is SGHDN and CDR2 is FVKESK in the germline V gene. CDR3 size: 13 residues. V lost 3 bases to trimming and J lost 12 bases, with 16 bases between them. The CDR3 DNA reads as TGTGCCAGCAGCCAGGGAGGGGGTACCCTCCAGTATTTT. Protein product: CASSQGGGTLQYF.

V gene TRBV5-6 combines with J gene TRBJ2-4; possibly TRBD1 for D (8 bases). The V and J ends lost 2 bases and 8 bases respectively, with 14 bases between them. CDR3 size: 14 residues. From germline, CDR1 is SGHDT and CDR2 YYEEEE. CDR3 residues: CASSFRQGRDIQYF. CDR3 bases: TGTGCCAGCAGCTTCCGACAGGGGAGGGACATTCAGTACTTC.

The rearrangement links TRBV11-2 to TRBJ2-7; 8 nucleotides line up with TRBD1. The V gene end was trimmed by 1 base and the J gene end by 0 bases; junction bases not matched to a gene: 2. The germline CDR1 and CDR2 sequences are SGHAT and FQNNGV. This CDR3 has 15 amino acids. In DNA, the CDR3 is TGTGCCAGCAGCTTAGGGACAGGGTTCTCCTACGAGCAGTACTTC. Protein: CASSLGTGFSYEQYF.